The 23 T cell receptor beta chains presented below share a single source sample, sequenced in a study of blood T cells in healthy people across ages. A second about 6 to 11 cycle PCR used barcoded and J-beta primers. MiXCR, run by TCRdb on the 5' RACE reads, gives a single entry per CDR3 protein. The data contain some 710,000 distinct CDR3 sequences, approximately 22% of them singletons. Sample: blood. The receptors were sampled from a man aged 65 to 85 in good health.

Note on this clonotype: Its ends do not fully match the called genes, so a read error is possible. The chain carries TRBV15 and TRBJ2-6, with D perhaps matching TRBD1 (6 bases). The CDR3 totals 15 residues. The germline gives CDR1 LNHNV, CDR2 YYDKDF (reference sequence). CDR3 region: CATGTDSSGASVLTF. CDR3 sequence (DNA): TGTGCCACCGGGACGGACAGCTCTGGGGCCAGCGTCCTGACTTTC.

This chain links TRBV12-3 or TRBV12-4 with TRBJ1-5; D might be TRBD1 (6 bases). The CDR3 sequence is 12 residues long. The V end was cut by 6 bases, the J end by 5 bases, with 8 bases between. The CDR3 DNA reads TGTGCCAGCAGAAAGGGGGATCAGCCCCAGCATTTT. Encoded protein: CASRKGDQPQHF.

Concerning this clonotype itself: One end of the junction does not line up with germline, which may come from a read error. The rearrangement links TRBV2 to TRBJ2-3, with D possibly TRBD2 on 5 matching bases. CDR1 is SNHLY and CDR2 is FYNNEI in the germline V gene. The CDR3 sequence is 14 residues long. CDR3 protein: CASMSSPSTDTRYF. In DNA, the CDR3 is TGTGCCAGCATGTCAAGTCCTAGCACAGATACGCGGTATTTT.

V gene TRBV11-1 combines with J gene TRBJ2-1, with 8 nucleotides matching TRBD2. Per germline, CDR1 SGHAT and CDR2 FQDESV (reference sequence). With V trimmed by 9 bases and J by 3 bases, 7 bases remained unmatched. The CDR3 spans 14 residues. CDR3 residues: CARNLLAGYNEQFF. The CDR3 DNA sequence: TGTGCCAGAAACCTTCTAGCGGGCTACAATGAGCAGTTCTTC. The variable domain in full, completed from reference TRBV11-1 and TRBJ2-1, reads EAEVAQSPRYKITEKSQAVAFWCDPISGHATLYWYRQILGQGPELLVQFQDESVVDDSQLPKDRFSAERLKGVDSTLKIQPAELGDSAMYLCARNLLAGYNEQFFGPGTRLTVL.

This clonotype showed up just a few times. The chain combines TRBV11-3 with TRBJ2-5; tentative D call: TRBD2 (5 bases). V lost 0 bases and J lost 8, with 10 bases in between. Germline-derived CDR1 and CDR2 are SGHNT and YENEEA. This CDR3 spans 13 amino acids. The CDR3: CASSLDRSGTQYF. The CDR3 nucleotides read TGTGCCAGCAGCTTAGATCGGAGCGGTACCCAGTACTTC.

The rearrangement uses TRBV12-5 and TRBJ2-5; TRBD2 agrees at 12 bases. This CDR3 has 17 amino acids. Germline lookup yields CDR1 LGHNT and CDR2 FRNRAP. J lost 1 base, V lost 6 bases, and 9 bases had no gene match. The DNA for the CDR3 is TGTGCTAGTGGCGGAATACTAGCGGGAGGAATCCAAGAGACCCAGTACTTC. Translation: CASGGILAGGIQETQYF.

The chain couples TRBV2 to TRBJ1-1; TRBD1 might be the D (6 bases). The CDR3 runs to 14 residues. V lost 6 bases and J lost 4, with 15 bases in between. CDR1 is SNHLY and CDR2 is FYNNEI in the germline V gene. CDR3 coding DNA: TGTGCCAGCAGGTCGCCCAGGGGAAGCACTGAAGCTTTCTTT. Translating it yields CASRSPRGSTEAFF.

The genes are TRBV4-2 and TRBJ1-5; D uncertain. CDR3 length equals 13 residues. V dropped 5 bases and J dropped 4 bases, with 9 bases sitting between them. The germline V gene encodes CDR1 LGHNA and CDR2 YNFKEQ. The CDR3 region has the DNA TGTGCCAGCAGCGAACAGAGAAATCAGCCCCAGCATTTT. Amino acids: CASSEQRNQPQHF.

The table lists this clonotype with many counts. This chain joins TRBV7-9 and TRBJ2-1; 8 bases are a match to TRBD2. Germline CDR1 is SEHNR and CDR2 is FQNEAQ (reference sequence). The junction had 7 bases not matched to a gene; V was cut back by 5 bases and J by 13 bases. The CDR3 sequence is 12 residues long. CDR3 residues: CASSQGAGVQFF. The CDR3 DNA follows: TGTGCCAGCAGCCAAGGAGCGGGGGTCCAGTTCTTC.

This chain joins TRBV15 and TRBJ1-2; 9 bases line up with TRBD1. Trimming at V came to 1 base and at J to 4 bases, leaving 7 bases not matched to a gene. In germline, CDR1 is LNHNV, CDR2 YYDKDF (reference sequence). CDR3 length equals 16 residues. CDR3 amino acids: CATSRAGDRARYGYTF. For the CDR3, the DNA is TGTGCCACCAGCAGAGCCGGGGACAGGGCCCGCTATGGCTACACCTTC.

This clonotype was seen a few times. The V and J genes are TRBV12-3 or TRBV12-4 and TRBJ1-4; 7 bases are a match to TRBD1. This CDR3 comprises 15 residues. Germline trimming cut 5 bases from V and 8 bases from J; bases unmatched to any gene: 11. The CDR3 sequence is CASSPWEGAMEKLFF. The CDR3 DNA sequence: TGTGCCAGCAGTCCCTGGGAGGGGGCGATGGAAAAACTGTTTTTT.

This clonotype was counted only a few times. The chain links TRBV2 to TRBJ2-7; 7 nucleotides agree with TRBD1. CDR1 and CDR2 from the germline V gene are SNHLY and FYNNEI. J was trimmed by 11 bases and V by 3 bases; bases with no gene match: 10. The CDR3 totals 13 residues. The CDR3 DNA sequence: TGTGCCAGCAGTGATCAGGGGGTTCCAGAAGAGTACGTC. Protein product: CASSDQGVPEEYV.

CDR3 loop: CAISMTSRTEGNEQFF. In nucleotides, the CDR3 is TGTGCCATCAGTATGACTAGCCGGACGGAGGGGAATGAGCAGTTCTTC. V usage is TRBV10-3 and J usage is TRBJ2-1; 7 nucleotides align to TRBD2. Germline V gene data show CDR1 as ENHRY and CDR2 as SYGVKD. This CDR3 is 16 amino acids long. J gave up 7 bases and V 5 bases, and 14 bases lay outside the gene matches.

This clonotype was seen more than once but under ten times. V gene TRBV27 combines with J gene TRBJ2-7; 7 bases agree with TRBD2. After removal of 4 bases from V and 3 bases from J, the junction contained 6 bases not matched to a gene. CDR1 and CDR2 (germline): MNHEY, SMNVEV (reference sequence). The CDR3 sequence is 14 residues long. The CDR3: CASSSGAGNYEQYF. In DNA, the CDR3 is TGTGCCAGCAGTTCAGGAGCGGGGAACTACGAGCAGTACTTC.

V gene TRBV29-1 combines with J gene TRBJ1-2; D might be TRBD1 (6 bases). Trimming stripped 6 bases from V and 2 bases from J, with 16 bases between. The germline gives CDR1 SQVTM, CDR2 ANQGSEA. CDR3 length: 14 amino acids. CDR3 region: CSVIRDTGNYGYTF. The CDR3 nucleotides read TGCAGCGTCATAAGGGACACCGGGAACTATGGCTACACCTTC.

This chain joins TRBV10-3 and TRBJ1-2; 9 nucleotides match TRBD1. Germline V gene lookup returns CDR1 ENHRY and CDR2 SYGVKD. V gave up 3 bases and J gave up 7 bases; unmatched junction bases: 6. The CDR3 consists of 14 residues. CDR3 sequence (DNA): TGTGCCATCAGTGATCGGGGGACAGGGCTTGGCTACACCTTC. Its translation is CAISDRGTGLGYTF.

The CDR3 DNA follows: TGTGCCAGCAGCATTCAATCGAGGGACACTGAAGCTTTCTTT. Translating it yields CASSIQSRDTEAFF. The chain employs TRBV9 and TRBJ1-1, with no clear D. Per germline, CDR1 SGDLS and CDR2 YYNGEE. Trimming cost V 4 bases and J 3 bases, with 13 bases left between them. This CDR3 is 14 amino acids long.

The CDR3 coding sequence is TGTGCCAGTAGTACACAGGGGGCAAGAAACGAGCAGTACTTC. Amino acid sequence: CASSTQGARNEQYF. V gene TRBV19 combines with J gene TRBJ2-7, with 9 nucleotides matching TRBD1. The germline V gene encodes CDR1 LNHDA and CDR2 SQIVND (reference sequence). The V and J ends lost 4 bases and 5 bases, in that order; junction bases with no gene match: 6. The CDR3 covers 14 residues. The complete variable domain, with remaining parts taken from reference TRBV19 and TRBJ2-7, reads DGGITQSPKYLFRKEGQNVTLSCEQNLNHDAMYWYRQDPGQGLRLIYYSQIVNDFQKGDIAEGYSVSREKKESFPLTVTSAQKNPTAFYLCASSTQGARNEQYFGPGTRLTVT.

There are a few counts of this clonotype. The junction differs from germline at one of its ends, possibly a read error. The rearrangement uses TRBV20-1 and TRBJ2-2; maybe TRBD2 (5 bases). Per germline, CDR1 DFQATT and CDR2 SNEGSKA (reference sequence). The CDR3 is 12 residues long. The CDR3 DNA reads TGCAGTGTTAGACTGAGGGCCGGGGAGCTGTTTTTT. Its protein product is CSVRLRAGELFF.

This chain joins TRBV20-1 and TRBJ2-1; possible D gene TRBD2, 5 bases. Matching the DNA end better, TRBJ2-5 makes the J call doubtful. The CDR3 contains 14 residues. The germline V gene has CDR1 DFQATT and CDR2 SNEGSKA (reference sequence). CDR3 loop: CSARLELDPETQYF. The DNA of the CDR3 is TGCAGTGCCAGGCTGGAACTAGACCCAGAGACCCAGTACTTC.

This clonotype was observed a few times. This chain links TRBV29-1 with TRBJ1-4, with D uncertain. The V end lost 5 bases, the J end lost 3 bases, and 4 bases lay between the germline ends. There are 11 residues in the CDR3. The germline V gene has CDR1 SQVTM and CDR2 ANQGSEA. The CDR3 DNA follows: TGCAGCGTTACTTCTAATGAAAAACTGTTTTTT. Encoded protein: CSVTSNEKLFF.

The V call is TRBV11-2, the J call TRBJ2-7; D call uncertain. The closer fit of TRBJ2-1 to the DNA end suggests the J call may be wrong. The CDR3 has 12 residues. CDR1 and CDR2 (germline): SGHAT, FQNNGV. CDR3 sequence: CASSLGRWGQFF. CDR3 nucleotide sequence: TGTGCCAGCAGCTTAGGTCGCTGGGGGCAGTTCTTC.

This clonotype was seen at least ten times. This chain joins TRBV20-1 and TRBJ2-3; 9 nucleotides line up with TRBD2. The CDR3 contains 14 residues. CDR1 is DFQATT and CDR2 is SNEGSKA in the germline V gene (reference sequence). J was trimmed by 5 bases and V by 6 bases; bases with no gene match: 9. Here the CDR3 reads CSANLREGRDTQYF. CDR3 nucleotides: TGCAGTGCAAACCTGCGGGAGGGAAGAGATACGCAGTATTTT.